This paragraph reports one T cell receptor (beta chain). Clones were sequenced by immunoSEQ multiplex PCR, and TCRdb holds only the in-frame ones, with some missing. The sample has roughly 250,000 clones, about 85% seen once. These data belong to a study of blood T cell repertoires in COVID-19. The CDR3 sequence is 13 residues long. V lost 6 bases, J lost 6 bases, and 1 base stayed unmatched. The specimen sequenced was peripheral blood. V is TRBV12-3 or TRBV12-4 and J is TRBJ2-1, with TRBD2 matching over 11 bases. The sequence was obtained from a human donor with COVID-19, enrolled during active disease. The donor label of this sample is uncertain. The CDR3 loop is CASRGTSGNEQFF. CDR3 nucleotide sequence: TGTGCCAGCAGGGGGACTAGCGGCAATGAGCAGTTCTTC.